A selection of T cell receptor beta chains follows, all from one sample in a study of CD4+ T cells in melanoma. Profiled with immunoSEQ multiplex PCR; TCRdb holds only in-frame clones, not every one. The sample includes 13,000 or so clones, roughly three quarters of them seen just once. The material sequenced was cells from a culture (not recorded whether cultured in vitro). These receptors were obtained from a human donor with melanoma. The CDR3 runs from the conserved cysteine through the conserved F or W.

TRBJ1-1,TRBV9,CASSVEPGGTEAFF
TRBJ2-1,TRBV11-2,CASSAVGGANIEQFF
TRBJ2-3,TRBV4-1,CASSGGHTDTQYF
TRBJ1-6,TRBV19,CASSYTGITYNSPLHF
TRBJ1-5,TRBV18,CASSPPSGGRNQPQHF
TRBJ2-3,TRBV6-6,CASSSVLSTDTQYF
TRBJ1-1,TRBV5-4,CASSFRDRGLMNTEAFF
TRBJ1-3,TRBV25-1,CASSEYPTGNTIYF
TRBJ2-7,TRBV19,CASNTGTGYEQYF
TRBJ1-6,TRBV4-2,CASSPWDSSSPLHF
TRBJ2-1,TRBV4-2,CASSRSGPYNEQFF
TRBJ1-5,TRBV18,CASSPVSITSNQPQHF
TRBJ1-3,TRBV6-1,CAISESAGNRNTIYF
TRBJ1-6,TRBV30,CAWSDGQSYNSPLHF
TRBJ1-1,TRBV6-1,CASSAGRDRANTEAFF
TRBJ2-3,TRBV5-1,CASSLGTLGDTQYF
TRBJ1-5,TRBV6-1,CASSVLGAGQPQHF
TRBJ1-3,TRBV5-1,CASSLQPDLTSGNTIYF
TRBJ1-2,TRBV2,CATRTGRNYGYTF
TRBJ1-1,TRBV9,CASSVVEEAFF
TRBJ1-1,TRBV5-1,CASSLEPHTEAFF
TRBJ2-7,TRBV7-6,CASSLSWAGYEQYF
TRBJ2-1,TRBV10-3,CAISEASGHSYNEQFF
TRBJ1-2,TRBV7-8,CASSPVRFTSASKNYGYTF
TRBJ1-1,TRBV6-6,CASSTRDSMNTEAFF
TRBJ1-5,TRBV5-6,CASSLGGRGYRNQPQHF
TRBJ1-2,TRBV6-5,CASSYQGDYGYTF
TRBJ1-6,TRBV19,CASSIDLGTGRSNSPLHF
TRBJ1-1,TRBV5-1,CASSLSGVDTEAFF
TRBJ2-3,TRBV20-1,CSAKYTDTQYF
TRBJ2-3,TRBV19,CASDRGGRTDTQYF
TRBJ2-3,TRBV30,CAWKVGRGYDTQYF
TRBJ2-1,TRBV7-7,CASSSGGEQFF
TRBJ1-5,TRBV19,CASRQVNQPQHF
TRBJ1-1,TRBV2,CASKTVGNTEAFF
TRBJ1-5,TRBV18,CASSATGGRLGSNQPQHF
TRBJ2-1,TRBV9,CASSERGRRNEQFF
TRBJ2-7,TRBV7-2,CASSLVPGGSYEQYF